This TCR beta chain was captured in a study of blood T cell repertoires in COVID-19. In the study overall: Sites across the United States, Italy and Spain contributed samples from acute and convalescent COVID-19. T cells, B-cell-depleted T cells, or PBMCs supplied cDNA or gDNA.

In the original processing: Quantification of nucleated cells was approximated via reference gene primer amplification. Produced via immunoSEQ multiplex PCR; TCRdb's table is partial and in-frame only. V, J and clone size are those of that table, while D and trimming were read from the DNA. The profile shows more than 150,000 clones, around 91% of them singletons. Germline CDR1 is MGHRA and CDR2 is YSYEKL. The length of the CDR3 is 17 residues. Trimming took off 0 bases at V and 6 bases at J, with 18 bases between the two ends. The TCR sequence derives from a woman aged 40 to 50 with acute or convalescent COVID-19. V and J are TRBV4-1 and TRBJ1-5; perhaps TRBD1 as D (6 bases). The specimen was peripheral blood. CDR3 in amino acids: CASSQELPDRLGQPQHF. The CDR3 region has the DNA TGCGCCAGCAGCCAAGAGCTTCCCGACAGGCTGGGTCAGCCCCAGCATTTT.